This TCR beta chain was recovered during a study of OX40 agonist ivuxolimab in advanced cancers. Study as a whole: Ivuxolimab was delivered to patients intravenously every 2 weeks at doses spanning 0.01 to 10 mg/kg. Patients with prior anti-PD-1, anti-PD-L1 or anti-CTLA-4 therapy were eligible; less than 50% had some. Study-level results: At 0.1 to 3.0 mg/kg, CD4+ and CD8+ blood T cells expanded clonally by week 6. Expanded clones were, on average, more numerous among CD8+ T cells than CD4+.

In regard to this clone: What it binds is not known.

TCRdb's table, derived via immunoSEQ multiplex PCR, lists solely in-frame clones and lacks some. The table records 15,000 or so clones, about 82% of them present only once. CDR1 is SGDLS, CDR2 YYNGEE, per germline. The CDR3 covers 15 residues. Trimming took 0 bases from V and 4 from J, leaving 11 bases between them. This specimen was CD4+ or CD8+ T cells sorted from blood, taken in a trial of the OX40 agonist ivuxolimab. This receptor was obtained from an adult with an advanced solid tumor such as melanoma, head and neck, liver or kidney cancer. The V gene is TRBV9, the J gene TRBJ1-3; TRBD1 might be the D (5 bases). This chain's CDR3 is CASSVAYRPGNTIYF. CDR3 nucleotides: TGTGCCAGCAGCGTAGCTTACAGGCCAGGAAACACCATATATTTT.